The 17 T cell receptor beta chains presented below share a single source sample, sequenced in a study of T cell responses to AZD1222 COVID-19 vaccine. The method was immunoSEQ multiplex PCR; TCRdb's version includes in-frame clones alone and lacks a portion of them. The sample holds approximately 120,000 clones; 89% are singletons and the top ten take roughly 1.4%. The sample consisted of peripheral blood, taken on day 0 of AZD1222 vaccination. These receptors were collected from an adult in good health.

The V and J genes are TRBV3-1 (or the pseudogene TRBV3-2) and TRBJ1-1; a possible D gene is TRBD1 (5 bases). Germline-derived CDR1 and CDR2 are LGHDT and YNNKEL (reference sequence). With 4 bases removed from V and 1 base from J, the gap between germline ends came to 28 bases. The CDR3 sequence is 20 residues long. The chain's CDR3 is CASSPISPPDPGTWNTEAFF. In DNA, the CDR3 is TGTGCCAGCAGCCCGATTTCCCCCCCAGATCCAGGGACCTGGAACACTGAAGCTTTCTTT.

The rearrangement links TRBV4-1 to TRBJ2-1; D is unclear. With 1 base removed from V and 8 bases from J, the gap between germline ends came to 18 bases. The CDR3 is 16 amino acids. In germline, CDR1 is MGHRA, CDR2 YSYEKL. CDR3 in amino acids: CASSQVGWTPWDEQFF. CDR3 DNA: TGCGCCAGCAGCCAAGTAGGATGGACGCCGTGGGATGAGCAGTTCTTC.

This clone was seen a single time. V usage is TRBV21-1 and J usage is TRBJ2-7; the tabulated D call, TRBD1, remains unverified against the DNA. TRBV21-1 is classified as a pseudogene. This CDR3 comprises 15 residues. The CDR3 nucleotides read TGTGCCAGCAGCCTAATACAGGGATCGAACTACGAGCAGTACTTC. It specifies CASSLIQGSNYEQYF.

As regards this clone: At one of its ends the junction is not consistent with the germline gene, which may arise from a read error. The chain carries TRBV3-1 (or the pseudogene TRBV3-2) and TRBJ2-7; D gene ambiguous. Germline CDR1 is LGHDT and CDR2 is YNNKEL (reference sequence). The CDR3 sequence is 11 residues long. This CDR3 reads CASSQGYVQYF. The CDR3, as DNA: TGTGCCAGCAGCCAAGGTTACGTGCAGTACTTC.

CDR3: CASSPGAELPAYEQYF. In nucleotides, the CDR3 is TGTGCCAGCAGCCCCGGGGCAGAACTACCTGCCTACGAGCAGTACTTC. V is TRBV11-2 and J is TRBJ2-7; tentatively, D is TRBD1 or TRBD2 (5 bases each). V lost 5 bases, J lost 2 bases, and 19 bases lay in between. In germline, CDR1 is SGHAT, CDR2 FQNNGV. This CDR3 region has 16 residues.

This clone was recorded once. The CDR3 loop is CASSLGWGRDQETQYF. The CDR3 nucleotides read TGTGCCAGCAGCTTAGGGTGGGGCCGGGACCAAGAGACCCAGTACTTC. The V and J genes are TRBV7-3 and TRBJ2-5; possible D gene TRBD1, 5 bases. This CDR3 contains 16 residues. Trimming pared 2 bases from V and 0 bases from J, leaving 13 bases between. Per germline, CDR1 SGHTA and CDR2 FQGTGA.

V gene TRBV9 combines with J gene TRBJ2-1; 9 bases are a match to TRBD2. Germline V CDR1 and CDR2: SGDLS, YYNGEE. This CDR3 has 16 residues. V was clipped by 4 bases and J by 6 bases; unmatched bases: 11. CDR3 protein: CASSPFSGRKGNEQFF. In nucleotides, the CDR3 is TGTGCCAGCAGCCCCTTCAGCGGGAGGAAGGGCAATGAGCAGTTCTTC.

V gene TRBV7-9 combines with J gene TRBJ1-2, with D uncertain. The V and J ends lost 2 bases and 4 bases respectively, with 8 bases between them. Germline CDR1 SEHNR, CDR2 FQNEAQ (reference sequence). This CDR3 contains 13 residues. The CDR3 DNA sequence: TGTGCCAGCAGCTTATACAGAACCTATGGCTACACCTTC. Amino acid sequence: CASSLYRTYGYTF. Drawing the rest from reference TRBV7-9 and TRBJ1-2, the complete variable domain is DTGVSQNPRHKITKRGQNVTFRCDPISEHNRLYWYRQTLGQGPEFLTYFQNEAQLEKSRLLSDRFSAERPKGSFSTLEIQRTEQGDSAMYLCASSLYRTYGYTFGSGTRLTVV.

This chain joins TRBV16 and TRBJ1-2; TRBD1 might be the D (5 bases). This CDR3 is 14 amino acids long. Germline V gene sequence: CDR1 KGHSY, CDR2 FQNENV. The V end lost 0 bases, the J end lost 2 bases, and 7 bases lay between the germline ends. The CDR3 coding sequence is TGTGCCAGCAGCCAATCAGAGGGGAACTATGGCTACACCTTC. This gives the protein CASSQSEGNYGYTF.

This clone has just one count. The V call is TRBV6-4, the J call TRBJ2-3, with D perhaps matching TRBD2 (7 bases). The CDR3 contains 15 residues. Trimming took off 0 bases at V and 2 bases at J, with 9 bases between the two ends. In germline, CDR1 is MRHNA, CDR2 SNTAGT. The CDR3, as DNA: TGTGCCAGCAGTGACTCCCGGGGGGCCACAGATACGCAGTATTTT. It is translated as CASSDSRGATDTQYF.

This chain connects TRBV5-6 to TRBJ2-2; either TRBD1 or TRBD2 may supply D (6 bases each). V lost 4 bases to trimming and J lost 6 bases, with 16 bases between them. The CDR3 consists of 15 residues. Germline V gives CDR1 SGHDT, CDR2 YYEEEE. The DNA for the CDR3 is TGTGCCAGCAGCCCAGACAGGCCGGGAGCCGGGGAGCTGTTTTTT. This sequence encodes CASSPDRPGAGELFF.

The sample holds one count of this clone. The junction departs from the called germline gene at one end, perhaps through a read error. V gene TRBV9 combines with J gene TRBJ2-7, with a weak D call TRBD1 (6 bases). This CDR3 comprises 11 residues. Per germline, CDR1 SGDLS and CDR2 YYNGEE. CDR3: CASSAGQSLRF. Here the CDR3 DNA reads TGTGCCAGCAGCGCCGGACAGTCTCTCCGCTTC.

The J gene is TRBJ2-1, the V gene TRBV5-4; maybe TRBD1 (6 bases). Trimming left V 5 bases short and J 4 bases short, with 13 bases between. Germline CDR1 is SGHNT and CDR2 is YYREEE (reference sequence). The CDR3 runs to 14 residues. This CDR3 is CASRPGTQYNEQFF. For the CDR3, the DNA is TGTGCCAGCAGACCCGGGACACAATACAATGAGCAGTTCTTC.

This chain uses TRBV7-3 with TRBJ2-5; 14 bases map to TRBD2. The CDR3 runs 16 residues. Germline assignment: CDR1 SGHTA and CDR2 FQGTGA. With 6 bases clipped from V and 5 bases from J, the junction kept 8 bases outside the gene matches. The CDR3 DNA sequence: TGTGCCAGCAGATCTCCGGGACTAGCGGGAGTCGAGACCCAGTACTTC. It translates to CASRSPGLAGVETQYF.

This sequence joins TRBV19 and TRBJ2-1; 8 bases are shared with TRBD2. This CDR3 is built from 13 residues. Germline V CDR1 and CDR2: LNHDA, SQIVND (reference sequence). J lost 9 bases, V lost 8 bases, and 9 bases had no gene match. The chain's CDR3 is CASQRTSPGEQFF. The CDR3 nucleotides are TGTGCCAGTCAACGGACTAGCCCCGGTGAGCAGTTCTTC.

This chain uses TRBV20-1 with TRBJ2-1; unclear D gene. In germline, CDR1 is DFQATT, CDR2 SNEGSKA (reference sequence). V shed 2 bases and J shed 7 bases, with 6 bases lying between them. The CDR3 length is 11 residues. The CDR3 DNA reads TGCAGTGCTAGACCTCTTAATGAGCAGTTCTTC. Protein: CSARPLNEQFF.

The chain couples TRBV6-5 to TRBJ2-1, with a possible D match to TRBD2 (6 bases). Looked up from germline, CDR1 is MNHEY and CDR2 is SVGAGI. The V end was cut by 8 bases, the J end by 9 bases, with 11 bases between. This CDR3 has 11 residues. The CDR3 bases are TGTGCCAGCGGGGGGACTTTTGAGCAGTTCTTC. It yields the protein CASGGTFEQFF.